There are a few counts of the clone carrying this T cell receptor beta chain. What it recognizes is unknown. TCRdb recomputed calls from the RT-PCR reads with MiXCR, one row per CDR3 protein. Of some 640,000 distinct CDR3 sequences listed, approximately 15% are singletons. This entry is derived from a study of response to subunit inactivated influenza vaccine. Whole-study findings and limits: With each seasonal influenza vaccination, the authors suggested, few new T cells are recruited.

Germline V gene sequence: CDR1 MNHNS, CDR2 SASEGT. The CDR3 has 18 amino acids. Trimming shortened V by 6 bases and J by 1 base, and 21 bases separated the two germline ends. The TCR sequence derives from a man aged 50-59 years who received an inactivated influenza vaccine. The specimen was PBMCs from blood, collected less than 15 days before vaccination. This chain links TRBV6-1 with TRBJ2-2; D remains unclear. CDR3 bases: TGTGCCAGCAGAAGGCCTAATTGGGAAACGATGAACACCGGGGAGCTGTTTTTT. Its protein is CASRRPNWETMNTGELFF.